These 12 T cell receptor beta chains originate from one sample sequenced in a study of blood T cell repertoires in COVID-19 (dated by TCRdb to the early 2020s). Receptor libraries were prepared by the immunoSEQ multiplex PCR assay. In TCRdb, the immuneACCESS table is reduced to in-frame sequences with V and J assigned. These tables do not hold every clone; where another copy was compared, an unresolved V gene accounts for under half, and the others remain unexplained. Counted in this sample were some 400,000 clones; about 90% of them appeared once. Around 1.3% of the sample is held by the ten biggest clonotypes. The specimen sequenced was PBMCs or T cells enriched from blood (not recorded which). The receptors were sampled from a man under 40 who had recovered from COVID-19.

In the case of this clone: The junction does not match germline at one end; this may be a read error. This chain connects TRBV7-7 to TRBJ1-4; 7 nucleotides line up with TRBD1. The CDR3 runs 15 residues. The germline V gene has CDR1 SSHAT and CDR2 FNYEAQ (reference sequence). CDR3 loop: CASSQTTGRNEKLFF. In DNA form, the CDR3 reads TGTGCTAGCAGCCAAACGACAGGGCGAAATGAAAAACTGTTTTTT. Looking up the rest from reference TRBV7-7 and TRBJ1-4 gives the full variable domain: GAGVSQSPRYKVTKRGQDVTLRCDPISSHATLYWYQQALGQGPEFLTYFNYEAQPDKSGLPSDRFSAERPEGSISTLTIQRTEQRDSAMYRCASSQTTGRNEKLFFGSGTQLSVL.

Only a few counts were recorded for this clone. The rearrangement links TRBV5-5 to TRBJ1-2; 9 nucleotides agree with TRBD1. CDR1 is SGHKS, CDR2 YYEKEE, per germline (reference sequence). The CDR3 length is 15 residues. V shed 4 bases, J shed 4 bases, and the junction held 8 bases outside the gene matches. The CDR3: CASSPLTGGGYGYTF. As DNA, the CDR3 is TGTGCCAGCAGCCCCCTAACAGGGGGCGGCTATGGCTACACCTTC.

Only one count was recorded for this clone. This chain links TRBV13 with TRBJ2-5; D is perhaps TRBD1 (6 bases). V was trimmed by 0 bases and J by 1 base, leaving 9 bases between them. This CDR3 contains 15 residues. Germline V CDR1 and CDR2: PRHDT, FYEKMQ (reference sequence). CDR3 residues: CASSLGWDIQETQYF. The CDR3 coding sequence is TGTGCCAGCAGCTTAGGTTGGGACATCCAAGAGACCCAGTACTTC.

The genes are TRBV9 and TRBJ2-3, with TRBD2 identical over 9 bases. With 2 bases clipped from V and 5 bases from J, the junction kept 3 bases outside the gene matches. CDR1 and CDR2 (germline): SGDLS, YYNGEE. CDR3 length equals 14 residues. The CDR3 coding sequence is TGTGCCAGCAGCGTGCGGGGGGGCCTAGATACGCAGTATTTT. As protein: CASSVRGGLDTQYF.

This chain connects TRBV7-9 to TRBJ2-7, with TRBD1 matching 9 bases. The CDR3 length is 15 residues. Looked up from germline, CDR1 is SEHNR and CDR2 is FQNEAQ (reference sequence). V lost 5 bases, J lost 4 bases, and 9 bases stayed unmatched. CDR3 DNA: TGTGCCAGCAGCCCCCCCACAGGGGGCTATTACGAGCAGTACTTC. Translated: CASSPPTGGYYEQYF.

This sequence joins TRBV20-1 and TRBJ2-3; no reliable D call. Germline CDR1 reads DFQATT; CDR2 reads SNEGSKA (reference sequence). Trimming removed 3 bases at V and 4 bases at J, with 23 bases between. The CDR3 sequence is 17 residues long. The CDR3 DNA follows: TGCAGTGCTAGTACCGACTTACTCGCGCTGGTCTCAGATACGCAGTATTTT. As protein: CSASTDLLALVSDTQYF.

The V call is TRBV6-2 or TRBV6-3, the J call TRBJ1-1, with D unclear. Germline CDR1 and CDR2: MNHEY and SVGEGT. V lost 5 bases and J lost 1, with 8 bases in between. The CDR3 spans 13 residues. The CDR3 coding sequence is TGTGCCAGCAGTACTACTCCGAACACTGAAGCTTTCTTT. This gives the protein CASSTTPNTEAFF.

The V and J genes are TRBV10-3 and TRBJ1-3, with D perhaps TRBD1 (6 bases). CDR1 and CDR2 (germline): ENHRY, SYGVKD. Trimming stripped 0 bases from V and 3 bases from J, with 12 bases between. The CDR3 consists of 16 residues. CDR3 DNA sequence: TGTGCCATCAGTGAGTCGAACCAGGGGCGTGGAAACACCATATATTTT. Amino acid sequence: CAISESNQGRGNTIYF.

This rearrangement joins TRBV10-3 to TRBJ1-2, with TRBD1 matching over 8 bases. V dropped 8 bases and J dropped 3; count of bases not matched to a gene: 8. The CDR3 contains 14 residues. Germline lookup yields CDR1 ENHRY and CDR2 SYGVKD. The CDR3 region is CAIHPTQGDYGYTF. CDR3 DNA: TGTGCCATCCACCCAACACAGGGGGACTATGGCTACACCTTC.

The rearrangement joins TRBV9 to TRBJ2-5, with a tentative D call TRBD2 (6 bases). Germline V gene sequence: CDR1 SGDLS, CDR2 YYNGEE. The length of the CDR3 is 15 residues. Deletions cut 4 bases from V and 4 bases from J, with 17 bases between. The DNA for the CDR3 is TGTGCCAGCAGCTTTAGAGGCCGGGGGATAGAGACCCAGTACTTC. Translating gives CASSFRGRGIETQYF.

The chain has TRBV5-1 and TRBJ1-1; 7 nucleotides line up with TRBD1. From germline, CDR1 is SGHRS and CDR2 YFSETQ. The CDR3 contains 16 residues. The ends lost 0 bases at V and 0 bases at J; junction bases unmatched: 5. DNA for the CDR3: TGCGCCAGCAGCTTGGTTAAACAGGGGATGAACACTGAAGCTTTCTTT. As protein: CASSLVKQGMNTEAFF.

The CDR3 DNA reads as TGTGCCAGCAGTGTAACAGGGATCAATCAGCCCCAGCATTTT. Its protein product is CASSVTGINQPQHF. The chain is built from TRBV27 and TRBJ1-5, with D possibly TRBD1 on 6 matching bases. The germline CDR1 and CDR2 sequences are MNHEY and SMNVEV (reference sequence). CDR3 length equals 14 residues. Trimming removed 5 bases from V and 3 bases from J, with 11 bases in between.